These 2 T cell receptor beta chains came from one sample sequenced in a study of blood T cell repertoires in COVID-19. Only in-frame clones appear in the TCRdb table, and some are missing; sequencing was by immunoSEQ multiplex PCR. The sample comprises 30,000 to 40,000 clones, 85% of which are singletons, and about two fifths rests with the top ten. Sequencing was carried out using peripheral blood. The receptor source for this set is a man aged 55 to 70 with active or convalescent COVID-19.

The chain carries TRBV15 and TRBJ2-1; 9 positions agree with TRBD1. CDR3 length equals 14 residues. CDR1 and CDR2 from the germline V gene are LNHNV and YYDKDF (reference sequence). V shed 5 bases, J shed 5 bases, and the junction held 4 bases outside the gene matches. DNA for the CDR3: TGTGCCACCAGCCCCGGGACAGGGAACAATGAGCAGTTCTTC. Protein: CATSPGTGNNEQFF.

This sequence joins TRBV30 and TRBJ2-2, with D maybe TRBD2 (6 bases). The ends were cut back, 3 bases at V and 2 bases at J, with 10 bases in the middle. In germline, CDR1 is GTSNPN, CDR2 SVGIG (reference sequence). The CDR3 loop spans 14 amino acids. CDR3 protein: CAWSPGRNTGELFF. As DNA, the CDR3 is TGTGCCTGGAGCCCCGGGAGAAACACCGGGGAGCTGTTTTTT.